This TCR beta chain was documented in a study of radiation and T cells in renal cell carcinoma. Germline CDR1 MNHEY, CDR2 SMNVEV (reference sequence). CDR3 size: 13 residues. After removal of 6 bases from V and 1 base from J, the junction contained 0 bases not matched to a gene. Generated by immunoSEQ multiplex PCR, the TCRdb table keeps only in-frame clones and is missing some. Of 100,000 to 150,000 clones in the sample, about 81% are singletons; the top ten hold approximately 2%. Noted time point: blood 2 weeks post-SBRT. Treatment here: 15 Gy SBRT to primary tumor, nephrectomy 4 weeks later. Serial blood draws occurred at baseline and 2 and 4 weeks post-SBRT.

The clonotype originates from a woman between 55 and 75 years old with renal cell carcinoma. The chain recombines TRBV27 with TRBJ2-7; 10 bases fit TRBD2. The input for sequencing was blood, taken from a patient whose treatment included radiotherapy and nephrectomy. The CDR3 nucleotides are TGTGCCAGCAGACTAGCGGGGTCCTACGAGCAGTACTTC. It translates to CASRLAGSYEQYF.